This record concerns one T cell receptor (beta chain) sequence. The primer mix had 60 Vbeta and 13 Jbeta primers. In the authors' workflow: It was a later analysis that counted approximately 81 million unique TCR beta chains, of which some 12 million were shared. The assay was immunoSEQ multiplex PCR, and TCRdb's table has in-frame clones only and misses some. V and J calls and clone size are those listed in that table; D and trimming were worked out from the DNA. The table records about 92,000 clones, more than 60% of them present only once. This entry belongs to a study of cytomegalovirus exposure and HLA in healthy donors. Germline V gene sequence: CDR1 PRHDT, CDR2 FYEKMQ (reference sequence). There are 12 residues in the CDR3. Trimming at V came to 4 bases and at J to 11 bases, leaving 7 bases not matched to a gene.

The receptor comes from a man aged 45-65 years in good health and CMV-seropositive. V and J are TRBV13 and TRBJ2-7; TRBD2 matches 8 bases. The sample consisted of PBMCs. CDR3 nucleotide sequence: TGTGCCAGCAGCTCCCCGGGAGGGCGCAAGTACTTC. It codes for CASSSPGGRKYF.